This TCR beta chain was retrieved from a study of T cell repertoires in cytomegalovirus infection. This clonotype occurred a few times. Antigen specificity is unknown. This CDR3 is built from 12 residues. CDR1 is KGHDR, CDR2 SFDVKD, per germline. Trimming pared 3 bases from V and 3 bases from J, leaving 4 bases between. TCRdb independently ran MiXCR on the reads; one entry per CDR3 protein. This sample yields 250,000 to 300,000 distinct CDR3 sequences, of which approximately 22% are seen a single time; roughly a fifth belongs to the top ten. Material: cultured PBMCs, obtained from culture after CMV antigen stimulation. The rearrangement joins TRBV24-1 to TRBJ1-1; D gene uncertain. The sequence was collected from a human donor in good health (CMV status not recorded). Some clones in this sample may be carry-over from other donors' samples. The DNA for the CDR3 is TGTGCCACCAGTGATCCGGACACTGAAGCTTTCTTT. This sequence encodes CATSDPDTEAFF.